This record concerns one T cell receptor beta chain sequence. The sample is drawn from a study of T cells in Graves' hyperthyroidism and ophthalmopathy. The investigators amplified TCR beta CDR3 regions from RNA transcripts. The TCR CDR3 first-round RT-PCR relied on the HTBI primer set. TCRdb re-called the multiplex PCR reads through MiXCR, storing one row per CDR3 protein. The sample includes about 400,000 distinct CDR3 sequences, more than 12% of them seen just once. Trimming removed 4 bases from V and 5 bases from J; junction bases left unmatched: 11. Germline V gene lookup returns CDR1 SGHAT and CDR2 FQNNGV. The CDR3 extends over 16 amino acids.

The sequenced sample consisted of blood. This sequence originates from a man in his fifties with Graves' ophthalmopathy. The chain recombines TRBV11-2 with TRBJ2-5; 9 bases align to TRBD2. The CDR3 here is CASSWGLAEPVETQYF. Written as DNA, the CDR3 is TGTGCCAGCAGCTGGGGACTAGCAGAGCCAGTGGAGACCCAGTACTTC.